These 25 T cell receptor beta chains were sequenced from one sample in a study of T-cell memory formation after mild COVID-19. TCRdb recomputed calls from the 5' RACE reads with MiXCR, one row per CDR3 protein. The table includes about 320,000 distinct CDR3 sequences, around an eighth detected once. The sequenced sample was PBMCs or a T cell subset sorted from them (not recorded which). The source of these receptors is a man between 18 and 29 years old who had mild COVID-19 (a few samples of this study predate the infection). Cell type and time point are not known.

CDR3 in amino acids: CASSLDRRYNEQFF. DNA of the CDR3: TGTGCCAGCAGCCTGGACCGGCGCTACAATGAGCAGTTCTTC. The chain combines TRBV7-9 with TRBJ2-1; D not certain. The V end lost 5 bases, the J end lost 3 bases, and 11 bases lay between the germline ends. The CDR3 is made up of 14 amino acids. The V gene's germline CDR1 is SEHNR and CDR2 FQNEAQ (reference sequence).

This clonotype has a handful of counts. The J gene is TRBJ2-7, the V gene TRBV29-1; 8 nucleotides line up with TRBD1. This CDR3 has 14 amino acids. The ends lost 7 bases at V and 3 bases at J; junction bases unmatched: 11. CDR1 is SQVTM and CDR2 is ANQGSEA in the germline V gene. CDR3 loop: CSAMDRVKGYEQYF. The CDR3 DNA is TGCAGCGCGATGGACAGGGTGAAGGGCTACGAGCAGTACTTC.

This clonotype was seen a few times. The chain links TRBV7-2 to TRBJ2-1; D ambiguous. Deletions cut 5 bases from V and 7 bases from J, with 9 bases between. Germline assignment: CDR1 SGHTA and CDR2 FQGNSA. There are 12 residues in the CDR3. CDR3 nucleotide sequence: TGTGCCAGCAGCCCCGAACGTAATGAGCAGTTCTTC. Amino acid sequence: CASSPERNEQFF. Drawing the rest from reference TRBV7-2 and TRBJ2-1, the complete variable domain is GAGVSQSPSNKVTEKGKDVELRCDPISGHTALYWYRQSLGQGLEFLIYFQGNSAPDKSGLPSDRFSAERTGGSVSTLTIQRTQQEDSAVYLCASSPERNEQFFGPGTRLTVL.

This chain uses TRBV12-3 or TRBV12-4 with TRBJ1-4; 9 bases are shared with TRBD1. The ends lost 5 bases at V and 7 bases at J; junction bases unmatched: 5. The CDR3 spans 14 residues. The CDR3 loop is CASSTTGGLEKLFF. The CDR3 DNA reads as TGTGCCAGCAGTACGACAGGGGGGCTTGAAAAACTGTTTTTT.

The sample holds many counts of this clonotype. This rearrangement joins TRBV12-3 or TRBV12-4 to TRBJ2-3, with D perhaps TRBD2 (5 bases). V lost 5 bases and J lost 0, with 12 bases in between. This CDR3 region has 15 residues. The CDR3 DNA reads as TGTGCCAGCAGTATCTGGGAGTTCAGCACAGATACGCAGTATTTT. This sequence encodes CASSIWEFSTDTQYF.

In this sample, this clonotype turned up a few times. The chain uses TRBV7-8 and TRBJ1-5; D unresolved. V lost 5 bases, J lost 1 base, and 12 bases lay in between. The CDR3 covers 15 residues. Germline CDR1 reads SGHVS; CDR2 reads FQNEAQ. CDR3 residues: CASSQIDTSNQPQHF. The CDR3 DNA is TGTGCCAGCAGCCAAATCGACACCAGCAATCAGCCCCAGCATTTT.

This rearrangement joins TRBV5-1 to TRBJ2-1; the D gene is possibly TRBD2 (6 bases). Trimming shortened V by 1 base and J by 9 bases, and 11 bases separated the two germline ends. This CDR3 comprises 13 residues. CDR1 and CDR2 (germline): SGHRS, YFSETQ. The CDR3 protein is CASSLHGGSEQFF. The DNA of the CDR3 is TGCGCCAGCAGCTTGCACGGAGGGAGTGAGCAGTTCTTC.

DNA of the CDR3: TGTGCCAGCTCAGGAAGGGACAAAACGGGACAGTACGTC. It codes for CASSGRDKTGQYV. The V call is TRBV18, the J call TRBJ2-7, with a possible D match to TRBD1 (6 bases). V dropped 5 bases and J dropped 10 bases, with 18 bases sitting between them. The germline V gene encodes CDR1 KGHSH and CDR2 LQKENI. The CDR3 loop spans 13 amino acids.

This clonotype was observed a few times. J is TRBJ1-1 and V is TRBV5-1, with a tentative D call TRBD1 (5 bases). CDR3 length: 13 residues. Germline V gives CDR1 SGHRS, CDR2 YFSETQ. The V and J ends lost 3 bases and 6 bases respectively, with 12 bases between them. CDR3 amino acids: CASSWEGRSEAFF. CDR3 DNA sequence: TGCGCCAGCAGCTGGGAGGGGAGATCTGAAGCTTTCTTT.

This clonotype was recorded a few times. J is TRBJ2-1 and V is TRBV4-1, with D maybe TRBD2 (6 bases). The CDR3 totals 18 residues. Looked up from germline, CDR1 is MGHRA and CDR2 is YSYEKL. The ends were cut back, 3 bases at V and 6 bases at J, with 24 bases in the middle. The CDR3 is CASSQEGPSEYLGNEQFF. CDR3 nucleotides: TGCGCCAGCAGCCAGGAAGGTCCTAGCGAGTATCTCGGCAATGAGCAGTTCTTC.

The chain uses TRBV6-1 and TRBJ2-3; the match to TRBD2 covers 10 bases. Germline V lookup: CDR1 MNHNS, CDR2 SASEGT. The CDR3 runs to 15 residues. V gave up 6 bases and J gave up 6 bases; unmatched junction bases: 9. CDR3 in amino acids: CASSVTSGVSDTQYF. The CDR3 DNA reads as TGTGCCAGCAGCGTTACTAGCGGGGTTTCCGATACGCAGTATTTT.

This clonotype was detected many times. The CDR3: CASSLARRESTDTQYF. CDR3 nucleotides: TGCGCCAGCAGCTTGGCCCGGAGGGAAAGCACAGATACGCAGTATTTT. The chain has TRBV5-1 and TRBJ2-3; maybe TRBD2 (6 bases). The CDR3 totals 16 residues. CDR1 and CDR2 (germline): SGHRS, YFSETQ. The V gene lost 0 bases and the J gene lost 0 bases, with 11 bases spanning the gap.

This clonotype has ten or more counts. The chain recombines TRBV6-2 or TRBV6-3 with TRBJ1-5; D unclear. The CDR3 has 14 residues. Trimming removed 0 bases at V and 6 bases at J, with 9 bases between. Per the germline V gene, CDR1 is MNHEY and CDR2 is SVGEGT. The CDR3 sequence: CASSYSKGSQPQHF. As DNA, the CDR3 is TGTGCCAGCAGTTACTCGAAAGGGTCTCAGCCCCAGCATTTT.

The rearrangement links TRBV29-1 to TRBJ2-7, with TRBD1 identical over 8 bases. The trim removed 4 bases at V and 3 bases at J, leaving 8 bases unmatched. Germline V gene sequence: CDR1 SQVTM, CDR2 ANQGSEA. There are 14 residues in the CDR3. The CDR3: CSVAADREGYEQYV. CDR3 in DNA: TGCAGCGTTGCTGCGGACAGGGAAGGCTACGAGCAGTACGTC.

This clonotype was detected a few times. CDR3 DNA sequence: TGTGCCATCAGTGCGGCCACAGTGAACACTGAAGCTTTCTTT. The encoded protein is CAISAATVNTEAFF. The J gene is TRBJ1-1, the V gene TRBV10-3; D ambiguous. Germline CDR1 ENHRY, CDR2 SYGVKD. This CDR3 has 14 amino acids. Trimming took off 4 bases at V and 0 bases at J, with 9 bases between the two ends.

This sequence joins TRBV10-3 and TRBJ2-1; 9 nucleotides match TRBD1. The V segment lost 10 bases and the J segment 4 bases; nucleotides outside the gene matches: 8. The CDR3 length is 14 residues. CDR1 and CDR2 from the germline V gene are ENHRY and SYGVKD. The CDR3 spells CATTTGGGYNEQFF. CDR3 in DNA: TGTGCCACCACGACAGGGGGAGGTTACAATGAGCAGTTCTTC.

This clonotype was seen only a few times. The gene calls are TRBV5-6 and TRBJ2-1; tentative D call: TRBD1 (5 bases). V lost 2 bases, J lost 15 bases, and 12 bases lay in between. Per the germline V gene, CDR1 is SGHDT and CDR2 is YYEEEE. This CDR3 spans 11 amino acids. The CDR3 protein is CASSLWGVWFF. Here the CDR3 DNA reads TGTGCCAGCAGCTTATGGGGCGTATGGTTCTTC.

At least ten counts were recorded for this clonotype. The chain joins TRBV29-1 to TRBJ2-7; no clear D gene. The CDR3 runs 12 residues. V lost 4 bases and J lost 1, with 8 bases in between. The germline gives CDR1 SQVTM, CDR2 ANQGSEA. For the CDR3, the DNA is TGCAGCGTTGGGGATACATCCTACGAGCAGTACTTC. This translates into CSVGDTSYEQYF.

The chain carries TRBV7-2 and TRBJ2-3, with 11 positions matching TRBD2. Trimming took 5 bases from V and 8 from J; bases not matched to a gene: 18. Germline loops: CDR1 SGHTA, CDR2 FQGNSA. This CDR3 is 18 amino acids long. CDR3 loop: CASSLGLSGGAPHVTQYF. The CDR3 DNA is TGTGCCAGCAGCCTGGGTCTTAGCGGGGGGGCCCCCCATGTTACGCAGTATTTT.

The chain combines TRBV5-4 with TRBJ2-3; TRBD2 is a possible D gene (6 bases). The V end lost 4 bases, the J end lost 0 bases, and 9 bases lay between the germline ends. Germline-derived CDR1 and CDR2 are SGHNT and YYREEE (reference sequence). The CDR3 length is 14 residues. The CDR3 DNA sequence: TGTGCCAGCAGCCGCGGGGAGAGCACAGATACGCAGTATTTT. Encoded protein: CASSRGESTDTQYF.

This clonotype has more than one count but fewer than ten. This chain's CDR3 is CSARGLAGGSTDTQYF. The CDR3 DNA reads as TGCAGTGCCAGGGGACTAGCGGGGGGCAGCACAGATACGCAGTATTTT. This rearrangement joins TRBV20-1 to TRBJ2-3; 15 nucleotides match TRBD2. The CDR3 has 16 amino acids. V lost 6 bases and J lost 0; bases outside the gene matches: 4. The germline CDR1 and CDR2 sequences are DFQATT and SNEGSKA (reference sequence).

There are many counts of this clonotype. The rearrangement uses TRBV5-5 and TRBJ2-7; weak D call: TRBD1 (5 bases). Germline CDR1 is SGHKS and CDR2 is YYEKEE (reference sequence). The CDR3 runs to 13 residues. The V gene lost 4 bases and the J gene lost 5 bases, with 13 bases spanning the gap. CDR3 sequence (DNA): TGTGCCAGCAGCCCCGGGCTCAGGGACGAGCAGTACGTC. Residues: CASSPGLRDEQYV.

The table lists this clonotype with a few counts. This chain joins TRBV12-3 or TRBV12-4 and TRBJ2-3, with D perhaps being TRBD1 or TRBD2 (5 bases each). Trimming shortened V by 1 base and J by 2 bases, and 7 bases separated the two germline ends. This CDR3 has 14 amino acids. The CDR3 is CASSLDGATDTQYF. CDR3 nucleotide sequence: TGTGCCAGCAGTTTAGACGGGGCCACAGATACGCAGTATTTT.

This chain connects TRBV5-5 to TRBJ2-2; D unclear. The CDR3 consists of 17 residues. V was pared by 2 bases and J by 3 bases, with 17 bases between. CDR1 is SGHKS, CDR2 YYEKEE, per germline (reference sequence). Here the CDR3 reads CASSFRWTGGDTGELFF. The CDR3 DNA is TGTGCCAGCAGCTTTCGTTGGACCGGCGGCGACACCGGGGAGCTGTTTTTT.

This clonotype was seen only a few times. The gene calls are TRBV7-2 and TRBJ2-3, with 8 bases aligning to TRBD2. CDR3 length equals 15 residues. Germline V gene lookup returns CDR1 SGHTA and CDR2 FQGNSA. V lost 4 bases to trimming and J lost 8 bases; unmatched junction nucleotides: 11. The CDR3 coding sequence is TGTGCCAGCAGCTGGGGCGGGGGGCGGCGTGCTACGCAGTATTTT. Encoded protein: CASSWGGGRRATQYF.